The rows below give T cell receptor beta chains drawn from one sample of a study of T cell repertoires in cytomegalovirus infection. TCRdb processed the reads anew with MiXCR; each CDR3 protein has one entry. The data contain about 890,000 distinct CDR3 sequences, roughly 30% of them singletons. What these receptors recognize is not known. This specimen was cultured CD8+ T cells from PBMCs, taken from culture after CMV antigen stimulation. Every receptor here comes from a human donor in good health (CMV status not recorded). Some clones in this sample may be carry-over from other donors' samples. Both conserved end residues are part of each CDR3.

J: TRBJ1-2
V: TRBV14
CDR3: CASSLLGTAHGYTF

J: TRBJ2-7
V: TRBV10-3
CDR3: CAISGRDREAYEQYF

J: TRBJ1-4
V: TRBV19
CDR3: CATTGQGANEKLFF

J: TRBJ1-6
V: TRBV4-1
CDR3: CASSPKAGQNSPLHF

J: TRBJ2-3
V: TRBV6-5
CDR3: CASSYEGRGRPTDTQYF

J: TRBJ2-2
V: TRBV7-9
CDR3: CASSSGQSRELFF

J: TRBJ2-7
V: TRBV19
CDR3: CASSMGRPSEQYF

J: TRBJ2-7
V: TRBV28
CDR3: CASSLTRFSYEQYF

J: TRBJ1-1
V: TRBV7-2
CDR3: CASSLNRVNTEAFF

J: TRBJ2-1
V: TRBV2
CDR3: CASSDGGRPNEQFF

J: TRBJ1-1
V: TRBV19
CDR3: CASIRGFGTGGRDTEAFF

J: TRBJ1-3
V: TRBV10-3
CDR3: CAISESAGDTIYF

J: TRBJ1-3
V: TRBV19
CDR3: CASSRATRSSGNTIYF

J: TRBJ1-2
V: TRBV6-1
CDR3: CASTENERYGYTF

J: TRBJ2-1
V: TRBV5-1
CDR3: CASSVAGDDEQFF

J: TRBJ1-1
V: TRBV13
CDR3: CASSLQDRGGGENTEAFF

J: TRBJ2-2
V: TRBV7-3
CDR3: CASSSSSTGELFF

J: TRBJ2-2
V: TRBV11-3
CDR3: CASSQELAGYNTGELFF

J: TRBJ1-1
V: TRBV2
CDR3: CASPRGGNTEAFF

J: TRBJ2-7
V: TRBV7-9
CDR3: CASGGASSYEQYF

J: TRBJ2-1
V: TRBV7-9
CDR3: CASSLVRPGNNEQFF

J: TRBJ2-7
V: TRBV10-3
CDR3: CAISFGTSPYEQYF

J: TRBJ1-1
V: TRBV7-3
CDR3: CASSFDPNTEAFF

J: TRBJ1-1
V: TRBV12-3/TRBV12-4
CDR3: CASSLTPGQGANTEAFF

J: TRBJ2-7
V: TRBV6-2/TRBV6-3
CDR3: CASSWAIRWEQYF

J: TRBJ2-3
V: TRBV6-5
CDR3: CASSYVLAAGTDTQYF

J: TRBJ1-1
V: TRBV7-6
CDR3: CASSLAGGAYTEAFF

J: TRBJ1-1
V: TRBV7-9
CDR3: CASSVRGHTEAFF

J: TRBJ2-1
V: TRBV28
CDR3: CASSLSDRRNEQFF

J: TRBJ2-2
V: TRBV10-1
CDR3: CASSEVANTGELFF

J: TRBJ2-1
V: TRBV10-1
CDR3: CASSESNRRGYNEQFF

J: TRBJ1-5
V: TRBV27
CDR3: CASSPGLPNQPQHF

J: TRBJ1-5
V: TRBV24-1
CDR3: CATSDLGMSQHF

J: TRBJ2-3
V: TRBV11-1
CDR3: CASSLEGASTDTQYF

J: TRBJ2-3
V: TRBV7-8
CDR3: CASSQGQSRTDTQYF

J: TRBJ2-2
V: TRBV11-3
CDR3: CASSYRAGWELFF

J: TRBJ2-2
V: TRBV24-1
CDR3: CATSVKEGVTGELFF

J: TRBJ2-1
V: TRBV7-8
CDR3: CASSLALGGHEQFF

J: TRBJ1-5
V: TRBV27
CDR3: CASSLSAGNQPQHF

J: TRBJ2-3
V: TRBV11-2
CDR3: CASSSRPSGKGSLTDTQYF

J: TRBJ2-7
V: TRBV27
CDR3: CVSAPRASTYEQYF

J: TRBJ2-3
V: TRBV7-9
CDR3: CAALHREPSTDTQYF

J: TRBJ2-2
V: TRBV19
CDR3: CASSTLRRGARSGELFF

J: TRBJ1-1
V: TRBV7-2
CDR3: CASSFGGRRTEAFF

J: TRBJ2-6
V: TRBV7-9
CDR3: CASSPMEGRTGANVLTF

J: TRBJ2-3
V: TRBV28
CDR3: CASSLSGTDTDTQYF

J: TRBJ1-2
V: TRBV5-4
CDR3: CASSTGKDGYTF

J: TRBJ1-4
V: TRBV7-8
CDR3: CASSTDRTGNQPNEKLFF

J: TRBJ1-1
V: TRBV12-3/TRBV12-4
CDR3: CASSFGRFTEAFF

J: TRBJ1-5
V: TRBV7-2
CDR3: CASSSRRAQDGIRGNQPQHF